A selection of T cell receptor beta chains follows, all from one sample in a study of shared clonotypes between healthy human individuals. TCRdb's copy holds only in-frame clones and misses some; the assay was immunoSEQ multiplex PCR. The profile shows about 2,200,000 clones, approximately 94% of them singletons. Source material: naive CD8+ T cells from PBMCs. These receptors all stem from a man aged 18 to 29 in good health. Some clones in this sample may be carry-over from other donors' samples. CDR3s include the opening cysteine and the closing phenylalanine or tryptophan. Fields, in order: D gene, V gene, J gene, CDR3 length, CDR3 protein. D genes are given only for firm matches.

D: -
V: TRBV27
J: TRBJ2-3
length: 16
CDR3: CASSQLQVRGPDTQYF

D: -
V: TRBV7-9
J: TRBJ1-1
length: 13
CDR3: CASSRGFNTEAFF

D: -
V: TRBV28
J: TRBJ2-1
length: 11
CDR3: CASSPGTEQFF

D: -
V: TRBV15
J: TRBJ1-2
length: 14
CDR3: CATTDAGRPKGYTF

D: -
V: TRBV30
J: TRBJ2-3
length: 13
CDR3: CAWNPGGPDTQYF

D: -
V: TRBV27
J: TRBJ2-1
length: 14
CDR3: CASSHGLIYNEQFF

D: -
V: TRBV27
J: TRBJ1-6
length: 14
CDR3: CASSLSPGVSPLHF

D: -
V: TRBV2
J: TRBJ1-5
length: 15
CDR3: CASSWEGDSNQPQHF

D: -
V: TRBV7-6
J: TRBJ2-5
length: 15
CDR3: CASRGTAGSPETQYF

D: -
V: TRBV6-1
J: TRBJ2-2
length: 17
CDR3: CASSVRGGKFNTGELFF

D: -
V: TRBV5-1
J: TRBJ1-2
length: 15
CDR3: CASRETVAGKYGYTF

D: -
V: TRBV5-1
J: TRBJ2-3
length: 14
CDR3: CASSLESRGDTQYF

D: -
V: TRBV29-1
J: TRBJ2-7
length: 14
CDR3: CSVRGAPGQYEQYF

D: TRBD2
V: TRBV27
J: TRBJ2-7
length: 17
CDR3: CASSNIWTSGRVDEQYF

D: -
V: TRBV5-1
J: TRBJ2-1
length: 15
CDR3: CASSFAASGGHEQFF

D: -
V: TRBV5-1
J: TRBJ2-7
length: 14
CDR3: CASSPPGARNEQYF

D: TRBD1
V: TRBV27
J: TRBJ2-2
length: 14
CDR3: CASSFGTGTGELFF

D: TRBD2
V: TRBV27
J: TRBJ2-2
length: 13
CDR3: CASTASGAGELFF

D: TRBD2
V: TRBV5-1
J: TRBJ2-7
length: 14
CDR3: CASSPTSGRNEQYF

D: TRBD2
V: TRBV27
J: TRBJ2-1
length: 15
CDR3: CASSSMTSGIDEQFF

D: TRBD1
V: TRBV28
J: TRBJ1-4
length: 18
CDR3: CASSLHWDRGLSNEKLFF

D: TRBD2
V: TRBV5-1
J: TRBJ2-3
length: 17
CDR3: CASSLNASGRDTDTQYF

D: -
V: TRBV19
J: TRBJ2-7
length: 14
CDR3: CASSSTGFWYEQYF

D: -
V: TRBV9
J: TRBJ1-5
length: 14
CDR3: CASSVGTVAQPQHF

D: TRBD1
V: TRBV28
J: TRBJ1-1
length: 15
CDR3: CASSSPRQGGTEAFF

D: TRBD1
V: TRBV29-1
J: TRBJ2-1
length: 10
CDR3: CSGTRDRAFF

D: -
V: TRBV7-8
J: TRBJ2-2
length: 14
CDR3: CASRPRQSTGELFF

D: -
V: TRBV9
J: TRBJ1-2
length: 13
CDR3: CASSGTANYGYTF

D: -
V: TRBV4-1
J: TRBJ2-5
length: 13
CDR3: CASSTPVRETQYF

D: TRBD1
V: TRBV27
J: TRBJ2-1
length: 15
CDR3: CASSLYRGSLNEQFF

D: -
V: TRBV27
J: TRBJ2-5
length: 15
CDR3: CASSSSPPVRETQYF

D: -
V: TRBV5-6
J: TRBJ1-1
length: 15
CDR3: CASSLGPGESTEAFF

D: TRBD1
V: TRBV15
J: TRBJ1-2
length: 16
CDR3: CATSSTRTGVYYGYTF

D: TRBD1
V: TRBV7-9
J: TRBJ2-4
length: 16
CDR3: CASSWDRESDKNIQYF

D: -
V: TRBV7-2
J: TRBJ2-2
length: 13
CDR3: CASSYPPDGELFF

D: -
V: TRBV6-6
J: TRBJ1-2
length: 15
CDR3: CASSYIGAGTYGYTF

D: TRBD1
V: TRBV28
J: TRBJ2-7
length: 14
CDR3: CASVTGTGNYEQYF